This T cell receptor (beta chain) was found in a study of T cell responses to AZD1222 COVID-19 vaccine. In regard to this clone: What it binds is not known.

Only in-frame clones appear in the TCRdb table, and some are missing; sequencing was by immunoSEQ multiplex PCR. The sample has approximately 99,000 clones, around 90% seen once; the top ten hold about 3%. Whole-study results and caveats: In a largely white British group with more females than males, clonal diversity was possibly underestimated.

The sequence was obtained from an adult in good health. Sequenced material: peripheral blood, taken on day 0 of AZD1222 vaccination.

CDR3 residues: CASGSPGQGAGNTIYF. The DNA for the CDR3 is TGTGCTAGTGGTTCGCCGGGACAGGGAGCTGGAAACACCATATATTTT. The chain joins TRBV12-5 to TRBJ1-3; 9 bases line up with TRBD1. The CDR3 has 16 residues. Per the germline V gene, CDR1 is LGHNT and CDR2 is FRNRAP. The V gene end was trimmed by 4 bases and the J gene end by 2 bases; junction bases not matched to a gene: 6.